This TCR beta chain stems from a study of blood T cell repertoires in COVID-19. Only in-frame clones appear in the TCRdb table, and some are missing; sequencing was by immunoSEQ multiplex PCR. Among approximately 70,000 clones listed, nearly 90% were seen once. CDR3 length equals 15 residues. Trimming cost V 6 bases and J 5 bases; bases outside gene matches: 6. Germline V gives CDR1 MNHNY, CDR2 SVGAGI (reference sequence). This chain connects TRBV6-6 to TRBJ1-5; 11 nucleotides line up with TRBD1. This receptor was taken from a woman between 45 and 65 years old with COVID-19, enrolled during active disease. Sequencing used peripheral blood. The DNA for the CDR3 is TGTGCCAGCAGGGAGGACAGGGGGCCTTATCAGCCCCAGCATTTT. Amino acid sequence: CASREDRGPYQPQHF.